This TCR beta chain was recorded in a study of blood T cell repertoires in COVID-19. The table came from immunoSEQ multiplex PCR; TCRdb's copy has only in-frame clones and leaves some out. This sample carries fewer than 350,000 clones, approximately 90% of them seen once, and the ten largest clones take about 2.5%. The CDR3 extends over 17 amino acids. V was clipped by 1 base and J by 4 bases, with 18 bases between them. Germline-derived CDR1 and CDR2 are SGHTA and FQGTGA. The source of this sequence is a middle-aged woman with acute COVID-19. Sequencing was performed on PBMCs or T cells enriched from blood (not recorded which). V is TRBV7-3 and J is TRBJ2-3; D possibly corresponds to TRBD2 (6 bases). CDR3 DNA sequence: TGTGCCAGCAGCTTAAGTCCGGGGGTGCGAGGGGCAGATACGCAGTATTTT. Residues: CASSLSPGVRGADTQYF.